These T cell receptor beta chains were read from a single sample in a study of Tregs in tolerant kidney transplant recipients. The data were produced by immunoSEQ multiplex PCR, yet TCRdb's version contains in-frame clones alone and is incomplete. The table has about 83,000 clones, nearly 98% seen once. Here the sequenced sample was CD4+ T cells from blood, taken before the transplant. The receptors stem from a human donor who received a combined kidney and bone marrow transplant. Both conserved end residues are part of each CDR3. The D gene is left open where the match is weak. Size is stated for part of the rows, as once, few or many counts, or as a class when the clone is expanded.

v_call	clone_size	j_call	d_call	cdr3_nt	cdr3_aa
TRBV4-3	.	TRBJ2-1	.	TGCGCCAGCAGCCTAGTGATTGGCTACAATGAGCAGTTCTTC	CASSLVIGYNEQFF
TRBV4-3	.	TRBJ2-3	TRBD2	TGCGCCAGCAGCCGCGGACTAGCGGGGGAAGATACGCAGTATTTT	CASSRGLAGEDTQYF
TRBV27	.	TRBJ2-1	.	TGTGCCAGCAGTTTCCCAGGGCGGGGCTACAATGAGCAGTTCTTC	CASSFPGRGYNEQFF
TRBV2	.	TRBJ2-7	.	TGTGCCAGCCGGAGCCGGGGGTCGGATCTCGAGCAGTACTTC	CASRSRGSDLEQYF
TRBV5-1	.	TRBJ2-7	TRBD2	TGCGCCAGCAGCCCCCCACTAGCGGGGGTTGAAGAGCAGTACTTC	CASSPPLAGVEEQYF
TRBV9	.	TRBJ1-1	.	TGTGCCAGCAGCCCCAGGGGATCCCTTTCTGAAGCTTTCTTT	CASSPRGSLSEAFF
TRBV19	.	TRBJ2-3	TRBD1	TGTGCCAGTAGCCCGGACAGGGGCGCAAGCGATACGCAGTATTTT	CASSPDRGASDTQYF
TRBV6-1	.	TRBJ2-3	.	TGTGCCAGCAGTGAATCGAGAGCTAGCACAGATACGCAGTATTTT	CASSESRASTDTQYF
TRBV25-1	.	TRBJ1-6	.	TGTGCCAGCAGTACAACCGGGACAATCGGAAATTCACCCCTCCACTTT	CASSTTGTIGNSPLHF
TRBV7-2	.	TRBJ2-1	.	TGTGCCAGCAGCCAAGGAGAGTACAATGAGCAGTTCTTC	CASSQGEYNEQFF
TRBV30	.	TRBJ1-3	.	TGTGCCTGGAGTGCATCTGGAAACACCATATATTTT	CAWSASGNTIYF
TRBV6-5	.	TRBJ1-2	TRBD1	TGTGCCAGCAGTTACAGACAGGGGGTGGGCTATGGCTACACCTTC	CASSYRQGVGYGYTF
TRBV9	.	TRBJ1-2	TRBD1	TGTGCCAGCAGCGTAGCGGACAGGGTAAACTATGGCTACACCTTC	CASSVADRVNYGYTF
TRBV12-5	.	TRBJ2-1	.	TGTGCTAGTGGTCCCGCAGCGGACAATGAGCAGTTCTTC	CASGPAADNEQFF
TRBV5-1	.	TRBJ2-1	.	TGCGCCAGCAATCAACAGGCCCAAACAATCAATGAGCAGTTCTTC	CASNQQAQTINEQFF
TRBV9	.	TRBJ2-2	TRBD1	TGTGCCAGCAGCGTAGAACAGGGGGCAAACACCGGGGAGCTGTTTTTT	CASSVEQGANTGELFF
TRBV4-1	.	TRBJ2-5	.	TGCGCCAGCAGCCAAGGGGTGCAGGCGGGGGAGACCCAGTACTTC	CASSQGVQAGETQYF
TRBV5-1	.	TRBJ2-2	TRBD2	TGCGCCAGCAGCCAGGGACTAGCGGGGCTCCCCGGGGAGCTGTTTTTT	CASSQGLAGLPGELFF
TRBV7-9	.	TRBJ2-7	.	TGTGCCAGCAGCCCGAGAACTAGCTCCGGCGAGCAGTACTTC	CASSPRTSSGEQYF
TRBV29-1	.	TRBJ2-1	TRBD2	TGCAGCGTTGTAGCTGTAGCGGGAGTCAATGAGCAGTTCTTC	CSVVAVAGVNEQFF
TRBV5-1	.	TRBJ2-3	TRBD2	TGCGCCAGCAGCCTGGGCGCCAGCGGGGGGATGACAGATACGCAGTATTTT	CASSLGASGGMTDTQYF
TRBV18	.	TRBJ2-3	TRBD2	TGTGCCAGCTCACAACAATTGGGGACTATTGCAGATACGCAGTATTTT	CASSQQLGTIADTQYF
TRBV27	once	TRBJ2-7	.	TGTGCCAGCAACACTTGGCCGGGAGAGCAGTACTTC	CASNTWPGEQYF
TRBV19	.	TRBJ2-6	.	TGTGCCAGTAGTCTGGGGGCATCTGGGGCCAACGTCCTGACTTTC	CASSLGASGANVLTF
TRBV7-2	.	TRBJ1-1	TRBD1	TGTGCCAGCAGCCCGTACGACAGGGGGGCTTTCTTT	CASSPYDRGAFF
TRBV19	.	TRBJ1-3	TRBD1	TGTGCCAGCCAACAGGGGGCCGGAAACACCATATATTTT	CASQQGAGNTIYF
TRBV7-2	.	TRBJ1-3	TRBD1	TGTGCCAGCAGCACAAACAGGGGTTCTGGAAACACCATATATTTT	CASSTNRGSGNTIYF
TRBV7-9	.	TRBJ1-1	.	TGTGCCAGCAGGCTAACGGGGGTTACTGAAGCTTTCTTT	CASRLTGVTEAFF
TRBV14	.	TRBJ1-2	.	TGTGCCAGCAGCCAAGCCCTACAGGGAAGGGGCTACACCTTC	CASSQALQGRGYTF
TRBV7-2	.	TRBJ2-7	.	TGTGCCAGCAGAGACGACAGGTGGGACTCCTACGAGCAGTACTTC	CASRDDRWDSYEQYF
TRBV5-6	.	TRBJ1-2	.	TGTGCCAGCAGCTTGCAGCAGTGGGGGCGCCTATCCTATGGCTACACCTTC	CASSLQQWGRLSYGYTF
TRBV5-1	.	TRBJ2-4	.	TGCGCCAGCAGCTTGAAAAAGGGCTGGCGGGCCCTAGCCAAAAACATTCAGTACTTC	CASSLKKGWRALAKNIQYF
TRBV7-2	.	TRBJ1-2	TRBD1	TGTGCCAGCAGCTTAGCTGCGGACAGGGTTTATGGCTACACCTTC	CASSLAADRVYGYTF
TRBV18	.	TRBJ2-2	TRBD2	TGTGCCAGCTCACCACAGGGACTAGCGGGGGCCGAGACCGGGGAGCTGTTTTTT	CASSPQGLAGAETGELFF
TRBV27	once	TRBJ1-1	.	TGTGCCAGCAGTTTGCTAGGGGAGAACACTGAAGCTTTCTTT	CASSLLGENTEAFF
TRBV7-2	.	TRBJ1-5	.	TGTGCCAGCAGCCGGTATAAACATCAGCCCCAGCATTTT	CASSRYKHQPQHF
TRBV19	.	TRBJ2-7	TRBD1	TGTGCCAGTAGTCCTCAGGGACAGACATTCTACGAGCAGTACTTC	CASSPQGQTFYEQYF
TRBV13	.	TRBJ2-3	TRBD2	TGTGCCAGCAGCTCCTTTCTAGCGGGAGGGCGGGATACGCAGTATTTT	CASSSFLAGGRDTQYF
TRBV7-2	.	TRBJ2-3	TRBD2	TGTGCCAGCAGCTTAGGGGGGACTAGCGGGGCAGATACGCAGTATTTT	CASSLGGTSGADTQYF
TRBV18	.	TRBJ1-6	.	TGTGCCAGCTCACGCCAGGGGATGGATTCACCCCTCCACTTT	CASSRQGMDSPLHF
TRBV7-3	.	TRBJ2-2	TRBD2	TGTGCCAGCAGCCAAAGCGGGACGAACACCGGGGAGCTGTTTTTT	CASSQSGTNTGELFF
TRBV4-2	.	TRBJ2-7	TRBD2	TGTGCCAGCAGCCAAGCCGGGACTAGCGGGGGTCGCGAGCAGTACTTC	CASSQAGTSGGREQYF